This T cell receptor beta chain is drawn from a study of T-cell memory formation after mild COVID-19. The study, taken as a whole, reports: Those CD4+ clones that contracted were mainly in CM and EM (CD8+ ones in EMRA). The finding that pre-infection memory included some responding clones suggested that cross-reactive memory joined. Day 15 to 85 contracting clones showed balanced CD4/CD8; later expanders leaned CD4+.

This clonotype showed up just a few times. What it recognizes is unknown. 5'RACE primed at constant segments yielded TCR alpha and TCR beta cDNA libraries bearing sample barcodes and UMIs. MiXCR, run by TCRdb on the 5' RACE reads, gives a single entry per CDR3 protein. The table shows under 450,000 distinct CDR3 sequences, with 13% to 15% occurring only once. This CDR3 is 15 amino acids long. V lost 3 bases, J lost 2 bases, and 5 bases stayed unmatched. CDR1 is SGHRS, CDR2 YFSETQ, per germline. The TCR was taken from a man younger than 35 who had mild COVID-19 (a few samples of this study predate the infection). Cell type and time point are not known. Sequenced: PBMCs or a T cell subset sorted from them (not recorded which). The V gene is TRBV5-1, the J gene TRBJ2-5; 9 positions agree with TRBD2. CDR3 DNA sequence: TGCGCCAGCAGCTACCGACTAGCGGTTCAAGAGACCCAGTACTTC. Translation gives CASSYRLAVQETQYF.